This T cell receptor beta chain is from a study of response to subunit inactivated influenza vaccine. Study-level results: There was a suggestion from the authors that each seasonal influenza vaccination recruits few new T cells.

TCRdb passed the RT-PCR reads through MiXCR, listing each CDR3 protein once. The sample carries 450,000 to 600,000 distinct CDR3 sequences, about 7.6% recorded once. Points on this clonotype: What it binds is not known. This may stem from a read error, because a much larger clone lies one nucleotide away.

V lost 4 bases and J 7 bases, leaving 11 bases between the germline ends. Germline V gene sequence: CDR1 SGHRS, CDR2 YFSETQ. CDR3 length: 12 amino acids. The chain joins TRBV5-1 to TRBJ1-2; D is unclear. Source: PBMCs from blood, taken less than 30 months after vaccination. The clonotype originates from a man between 50 and 70 years old who received an inactivated influenza vaccine. The CDR3 protein is CASSGVRFGYTF. DNA for the CDR3: TGCGCCAGCAGCGGAGTACGGTTTGGCTACACCTTC. The whole variable domain, filled in from reference TRBV5-1 and TRBJ1-2, reads KAGVTQTPRYLIKTRGQQVTLSCSPISGHRSVSWYQQTPGQGLQFLFEYFSETQRNKGNFPGRFSGRQFSNSRSEMNVSTLELGDSALYLCASSGVRFGYTFGSGTRLTVV.